This T cell receptor beta chain was retrieved from a study of blood T cell repertoires in COVID-19. For the study at large: Acute and convalescent COVID-19 samples came from the United States, Italy and Spain. T cells, B-cell-depleted T cells, or PBMCs provided the cDNA or gDNA that served as material.

Authors' analysis steps: Cell counts per sample came from amplifying reference gene primers. Sequenced by immunoSEQ multiplex PCR; TCRdb stores in-frame clones only, minus some. V and J calls and clone size are as listed in that table; D and trimming were resolved from the DNA. The sample has 50,000 to 75,000 clones; 88% are singletons. This clone was seen just once. CDR3 length: 14 residues. The junction had 10 bases not matched to a gene; V was cut back by 9 bases and J by 5 bases. Germline V gene lookup returns CDR1 MDHEN and CDR2 SYDVKM. What was sequenced was peripheral blood. The V and J genes are TRBV28 and TRBJ2-7, with 10 nucleotides matching TRBD1. The sequence derives from a woman aged 45-60 years with active or convalescent COVID-19. CDR3 bases: TGTGCCAGTGACGACAGGGGGCAACGGCACGAGCAGTACTTC. Translating it yields CASDDRGQRHEQYF.